This TCR beta chain was retrieved from a study of T cell responses to AZD1222 COVID-19 vaccine. Method: immunoSEQ multiplex PCR; TCRdb's copy keeps in-frame clones and lacks some. The sample carries some 120,000 clones, 94% recorded once. The germline gives CDR1 LNHDA, CDR2 SQIVND (reference sequence). The CDR3 totals 16 residues. The V end was cut by 6 bases, the J end by 4 bases, with 21 bases between. This TCR came from an adult in good health. This specimen consisted of peripheral blood, obtained on day 0 of AZD1222 vaccination. The chain has TRBV19 and TRBJ2-5, with a tentative D call TRBD2 (7 bases). This chain's CDR3 is CASSLRGGGRGETQYF. CDR3 bases: TGTGCCAGTAGCCTGAGGGGGGGCGGGAGAGGAGAGACCCAGTACTTC.